These 28 T cell receptor beta chains were all obtained from the same sample, sequenced in a study of regulatory T cells in long-lasting Graves disease. Time point given: persistent/refractory GD, antithyroid drugs over 5 years with positive TRAb. Researchers made the TCR library from RNA that was extracted from PBMCs. TCR beta libraries were built with iRepertoire HTBI primers and Arm-PCR of CDR3 regions. Using its own MiXCR run on the multiplex PCR reads, TCRdb lists one record per CDR3 protein. The data contain 420,000 or so distinct CDR3 sequences, roughly a quarter of them seen just once; the ten biggest clones take up about a quarter. Sequenced material: peripheral blood mononuclear cells (PBMCs), taken when the disease was refractory, from a patient treated with antithyroid drugs. The receptor source for this set is a female donor with Graves disease.

This clonotype was detected ten times or more. The rearrangement links TRBV11-2 to TRBJ2-5; 7 nucleotides agree with TRBD1. Germline assignment: CDR1 SGHAT and CDR2 FQNNGV. CDR3 length: 15 residues. The J segment lost 3 bases and the V segment lost 4 bases, leaving 8 bases of the junction unmatched. The CDR3 reads CASSSGQSGKETQYF. DNA for the CDR3: TGTGCCAGCAGCTCGGGACAGTCTGGGAAAGAGACCCAGTACTTC.

Ten or more counts support this clonotype. This chain links TRBV7-9 with TRBJ1-4, with 8 positions matching TRBD1. Unmatched junction bases numbered 10, after V lost 5 bases and J lost 8 bases. Germline CDR1 SEHNR, CDR2 FQNEAQ (reference sequence). This CDR3 spans 15 amino acids. This CDR3 reads CASSPLDREREKLFF. The CDR3 region has the DNA TGTGCCAGCAGCCCACTGGACAGGGAGAGGGAAAAACTGTTTTTT.

This rearrangement joins TRBV28 to TRBJ2-3, with unresolved D. Trimming removed 7 bases from V and 4 bases from J, with 12 bases in between. The CDR3 runs 13 residues. The germline V gene has CDR1 MDHEN and CDR2 SYDVKM. The CDR3 region is CASKVLGPDTQYF. CDR3 DNA sequence: TGTGCCAGCAAAGTCCTTGGTCCAGATACGCAGTATTTT.

This sequence joins TRBV9 and TRBJ1-2; no clear D gene. CDR1 and CDR2 (germline): SGDLS, YYNGEE. V was clipped by 0 bases and J by 4 bases, with 13 bases between them. The length of the CDR3 is 15 residues. The CDR3 coding sequence is TGTGCCAGCAGCGTAGTTCACGGAGTCGGCTATGGCTACACCTTC. This encodes CASSVVHGVGYGYTF. Full variable domain (rest looked up from reference TRBV9 and TRBJ1-2): DSGVTQTPKHLITATGQRVTLRCSPRSGDLSVYWYQQSLDQGLQFLIQYYNGEERAKGNILERFSAQQFPDLHSELNLSSLELGDSALYFCASSVVHGVGYGYTFGSGTRLTVV.

V and J are TRBV7-9 and TRBJ1-1; D remains unclear. There are 12 residues in the CDR3. Germline V gene lookup returns CDR1 SEHNR and CDR2 FQNEAQ (reference sequence). Trimming cost V 5 bases and J 6 bases, with 10 bases left between them. CDR3 residues: CASSHTASEAFF. In DNA, the CDR3 is TGTGCCAGCAGCCACACAGCCTCTGAAGCTTTCTTT.

The J gene is TRBJ1-1, the V gene TRBV3-2. TRBV3-2 counts as a pseudogene. The CDR3 has 13 residues. The CDR3 DNA sequence: TGTGCCAGCACCCTAAACGGGGACACTGAAGCTTTCTTT. It codes for CASTLNGDTEAFF.

The genes are TRBV5-1 and TRBJ2-2; no reliable D call. This CDR3 is 15 amino acids long. Germline V gives CDR1 SGHRS, CDR2 YFSETQ. V dropped 5 bases and J dropped 1 base, with 12 bases sitting between them. In DNA, the CDR3 is TGCGCCAGCAGTTTTAGTTGGCAGAACACCGGGGAGCTGTTTTTT. This codes for CASSFSWQNTGELFF.

J is TRBJ2-1 and V is TRBV5-1; 9 nucleotides match TRBD2. Unmatched junction bases numbered 17, after V lost 3 bases and J lost 7 bases. Germline V gene lookup returns CDR1 SGHRS and CDR2 YFSETQ. This CDR3 region has 18 residues. The CDR3 is CASSWRGTSRGDGNEQFF. In nucleotides, the CDR3 is TGCGCCAGCAGCTGGCGAGGGACTAGCAGGGGAGATGGGAATGAGCAGTTCTTC.

This clonotype appeared a few times. The chain links TRBV6-5 to TRBJ2-7; TRBD2 agrees at 8 bases. Germline trimming cut 3 bases from V and 6 bases from J; bases unmatched to any gene: 10. The CDR3 sequence is 15 residues long. The germline gives CDR1 MNHEY, CDR2 SVGAGI. CDR3 in amino acids: CASSYAEGLAGEQYF. The CDR3 coding sequence is TGTGCCAGCAGTTATGCCGAGGGGCTAGCGGGCGAGCAGTACTTC.

This clonotype was counted many times. V is TRBV5-5 and J is TRBJ2-7, with D possibly matching TRBD1 (5 bases). CDR1 and CDR2 from the germline V gene are SGHKS and YYEKEE (reference sequence). Trimming pared 3 bases from V and 6 bases from J, leaving 10 bases between. This CDR3 is built from 12 residues. CDR3 sequence reads: CASSYTDSEQYF. In DNA, the CDR3 is TGTGCCAGCAGCTACACCGACAGCGAGCAGTACTTC.

This clonotype was seen more than once but under ten times. The chain combines TRBV5-5 with TRBJ1-3; the D is unclear. The CDR3 consists of 15 residues. V was cut by 3 bases and J by 5 bases, with 15 bases left in between. Germline CDR1 SGHKS, CDR2 YYEKEE (reference sequence). DNA of the CDR3: TGTGCCAGCAGCTCCGTTGTCAACGGAAGAAACACCATATATTTT. As protein: CASSSVVNGRNTIYF.

The rearrangement links TRBV6-1 to TRBJ1-1, with TRBD1 as a possible D gene (5 bases). Trimming stripped 0 bases from V and 4 bases from J, with 9 bases between. CDR1 MNHNS and CDR2 SASEGT come from the germline V gene. The CDR3 has 14 amino acids. CDR3 residues: CASSEAVGGTEAFF. The CDR3 nucleotides read TGTGCCAGCAGTGAAGCTGTGGGGGGCACTGAAGCTTTCTTT.

This clonotype was found a few times. The rearrangement uses TRBV18 and TRBJ2-5; D is unclear. Trimming left V 0 bases short and J 4 bases short, with 6 bases between. This CDR3 is 13 amino acids long. Germline V gene lookup returns CDR1 KGHSH and CDR2 LQKENI. CDR3 region: CASSPPSLETQYF. DNA for the CDR3: TGTGCCAGCTCACCACCGTCCCTAGAGACCCAGTACTTC.

The rearrangement links TRBV28 to TRBJ1-6, with 9 bases fitting TRBD1. Germline CDR1 is MDHEN and CDR2 is SYDVKM. The CDR3 covers 17 residues. The V gene end was trimmed by 3 bases and the J gene end by 2 bases; junction bases not matched to a gene: 5. The CDR3 loop reads CASSFLTGGTYNSPLHF. The CDR3 bases are TGTGCCAGCAGTTTCTTGACAGGGGGTACCTATAATTCACCCCTCCACTTT.

This clonotype came up many times. The chain links TRBV6-1 to TRBJ2-2; D is unclear. Trimming cost V 6 bases and J 5 bases, with 10 bases left between them. Germline V lookup: CDR1 MNHNS, CDR2 SASEGT. The CDR3 consists of 13 residues. The CDR3 loop reads CASRTVKTGELFF. In DNA, the CDR3 is TGTGCCAGCAGGACGGTGAAGACCGGGGAGCTGTTTTTT.

J is TRBJ1-2 and V is TRBV20-1, with 7 bases lining up with TRBD1. The CDR3 runs 14 residues. Germline V gives CDR1 DFQATT, CDR2 SNEGSKA (reference sequence). Germline trimming cut 2 bases from V and 8 bases from J; bases unmatched to any gene: 11. The CDR3 is CSARLNQGVEGYTF. CDR3 nucleotide sequence: TGCAGTGCTAGACTTAACCAGGGGGTGGAGGGCTACACCTTC.

This clonotype was counted ten times or more. The chain links TRBV28 to TRBJ2-7, with D tentatively TRBD1 (6 bases). The CDR3 is 15 amino acids. V shed 3 bases and J shed 4 bases, with 16 bases lying between them. The V gene's germline CDR1 is MDHEN and CDR2 SYDVKM. As DNA, the CDR3 is TGTGCCAGCAGTTTCAGGGGAACAACCCCGTACGAGCAGTACTTC. Protein sequence: CASSFRGTTPYEQYF.

This clonotype was recorded many times. The rearrangement links TRBV6-2 or TRBV6-3 to TRBJ1-2, with no clear D. Germline V lookup: CDR1 MNHEY, CDR2 SVGEGT. Trimming left V 0 bases short and J 7 bases short, with 12 bases between. The CDR3 is 14 residues long. The DNA of the CDR3 is TGTGCCAGCAGTTACTCGACCGTCACCTCTGGCTACACCTTC. This sequence encodes CASSYSTVTSGYTF.

This clonotype was seen at least ten times. The chain employs TRBV2 and TRBJ2-5; 8 bases agree with TRBD1. Germline V lookup: CDR1 SNHLY, CDR2 FYNNEI. The CDR3 covers 15 residues. With 6 bases clipped from V and 2 bases from J, the junction kept 8 bases outside the gene matches. DNA of the CDR3: TGTGCCAGCAGCAGGGACAGGATTTCACAAGAGACCCAGTACTTC. Translation: CASSRDRISQETQYF.

This clonotype was seen ten or more times. The chain couples TRBV28 to TRBJ2-5; D tentatively fits TRBD1 or TRBD2 (6 bases each). Deletions cut 2 bases from V and 4 bases from J, with 11 bases between. Germline V gives CDR1 MDHEN, CDR2 SYDVKM. The CDR3 is made up of 14 amino acids. CDR3 DNA: TGTGCCAGCAGTTTACCAGGAGGGGGAGAGACCCAGTACTTC. Encoded protein: CASSLPGGGETQYF. The full variable domain, with the rest looked up from reference TRBV28 and TRBJ2-5, is DVKVTQSSRYLVKRTGEKVFLECVQDMDHENMFWYRQDPGLGLRLIYFSYDVKMKEKGDIPEGYSVSREKKERFSLILESASTNQTSMYLCASSLPGGGETQYFGPGTRLLVL.

V is TRBV20-1 and J is TRBJ1-2, with D hard to call. The length of the CDR3 is 16 residues. The germline V gene has CDR1 DFQATT and CDR2 SNEGSKA (reference sequence). V was shortened by 0 bases and J by 3 bases, with 17 bases between the two germline ends. The CDR3 DNA reads as TGCAGTGCTAGAGATCCTACCCAGGATCCATACTATGGCTACACCTTC. Its protein product is CSARDPTQDPYYGYTF.

The chain employs TRBV9 and TRBJ1-3, with D perhaps TRBD1 (6 bases). The CDR3 has 15 amino acids. Germline lookup yields CDR1 SGDLS and CDR2 YYNGEE. V gave up 3 bases and J gave up 0 bases, with 10 bases separating them. DNA of the CDR3: TGTGCCAGCAGCGCTCGGACAGCCTCTGGAAACACCATATATTTT. The encoded protein is CASSARTASGNTIYF.

The chain joins TRBV25-1 to TRBJ2-5; no definite D call. Trimming stripped 5 bases from V and 4 bases from J, with 11 bases between. CDR3 size: 13 residues. Germline lookup yields CDR1 MGHDK and CDR2 SYGVNS. The CDR3 reads CASSWLEGETQYF. In DNA form, the CDR3 reads TGTGCCAGCAGTTGGCTAGAAGGAGAGACCCAGTACTTC.

Note on this clonotype: A much larger clone is a single base away; this may be a read error. This sequence joins TRBV7-8 and TRBJ1-5, with D perhaps matching TRBD1 (5 bases). This CDR3 has 16 residues. Germline V gene sequence: CDR1 SGHVS, CDR2 FQNEAQ. Trimming stripped 5 bases from V and 3 bases from J, with 17 bases between. For the CDR3, the DNA is TGTGCCAGCAGCCTTTACCCGGCAGGGAACAATCAGCCCCAGCATTTT. As protein: CASSLYPAGNNQPQHF.

This clonotype was counted a single time. A read error may be the cause here, since a much bigger clone is one base away. In this CDR3 the conserved last residue, phenylalanine or tryptophan, is missing, so a read error is likely. The chain links TRBV20-1 to TRBJ2-5, with D perhaps matching TRBD1 (6 bases). Trimming pared 7 bases from V and 2 bases from J, leaving 14 bases between. The CDR3 spans 13 residues. CDR1 is DFQATT and CDR2 is SNEGSKA in the germline V gene (reference sequence). The CDR3 reads CSGQGLQQETQYL. CDR3 in DNA: TGCAGTGGCCAGGGGCTGCAGCAAGAGACCCAGTACCTC.

This clonotype was found many times. This chain connects TRBV7-9 to TRBJ2-7; 8 positions agree with TRBD1. V shed 8 bases and J 4 bases; nucleotides not matched to a gene: 4. The length of the CDR3 is 12 residues. CDR1 is SEHNR and CDR2 is FQNEAQ in the germline V gene (reference sequence). The CDR3 DNA follows: TGTGCCAGCGGACAGGGACGGTACGAGCAGTACTTC. Its translation is CASGQGRYEQYF.

The gene calls are TRBV5-1 and TRBJ2-7; TRBD1 or TRBD2 may be the D gene (5 bases each). CDR1 and CDR2 (germline): SGHRS, YFSETQ. The CDR3 has 14 residues. Trimming shortened V by 3 bases and J by 7 bases, and 17 bases separated the two germline ends. CDR3 loop: CASSSGRVPLEQYF. Written as DNA, the CDR3 is TGCGCCAGCAGCTCGGGACGAGTCCCTCTGGAGCAGTACTTC. Full variable domain (rest looked up from reference TRBV5-1 and TRBJ2-7): KAGVTQTPRYLIKTRGQQVTLSCSPISGHRSVSWYQQTPGQGLQFLFEYFSETQRNKGNFPGRFSGRQFSNSRSEMNVSTLELGDSALYLCASSSGRVPLEQYFGPGTRLTVT.

The table lists this clonotype with a count of one. The chain joins TRBV28 to TRBJ2-1; no definite D call. CDR1 MDHEN and CDR2 SYDVKM come from the germline V gene. Between the trimmed V and J ends, which lost 2 bases and 9 bases, there was a span of 26 bases. The CDR3 totals 18 residues. CDR3 protein: CASSLQGLGFVLTSEQFF. CDR3 sequence (DNA): TGTGCCAGCAGTTTACAAGGTCTGGGATTCGTCCTTACAAGTGAGCAGTTCTTC.